This T cell receptor beta chain is drawn from a study of T cells in Graves' hyperthyroidism and ophthalmopathy (dated by TCRdb to about 2019). At the level of the whole study: Peripheral blood was collected at initial diagnosis, before any treatment. To identify TCR V-J signatures that set the groups apart, the researchers used a discovery cohort of about a hundred patients, made up of 43 with Graves' ophthalmopathy and around 58 with stable Graves' hyperthyroidism. An independent validation cohort of under 20 hyperthyroidism patients and 15 or so patients who later progressed to ophthalmopathy tested prospective prediction of ophthalmopathy. The roughly 94 discovery patients were randomly split 7:3 into training and test sets. In over five Graves' hyperthyroidism patients, the study also compared T-cell repertoires from thyroid tissue with T-cell repertoires from blood. After blood sampling, hyperthyroidism patients were treated with methimazole at a starting dose of 30 mg daily, and ophthalmopathy patients were treated with high-dose intravenous methylprednisolone. According to the paper, TCR Vbeta CDR3 sequencing was carried out on approximately 140 peripheral blood samples, which came from under 50 ophthalmopathy, around 74 hyperthyroidism and some 17 progressor patients.

Amplification of TCR beta CDR3 regions was carried out from RNA transcripts. The first round of RT-PCR for the TCR CDR3 was performed with the HTBI primer set and the Qiagen OneStep RT-PCR kit. Libraries were constructed in a second round of multiplex PCR, after which size selection and purification were carried out. Sequencing of the libraries was done on an Illumina HiSeq2000 using paired-end 100 bp reads. From the authors' description of their analysis: SOAPnuke was used to process the raw data, removing reads that contained adapters or uncalled bases, had a mean Phred below 15, or lacked an exact match to the constant primer or identifier. COPE v1.2.5 was used to merge the high-quality paired reads, and each unique nucleotide sequence was defined as a clonotype. Clonotypes were aligned to IMGT TRBV, TRBD and TRBJ reference segments using MiTCR v1.1. Only V-J combinations with frequency above 0.0001, covering roughly 99% of repertoires, were analysed. A TCS score was defined as the ratio of F50 (clonal expansion) to E x V (chaos), with BLOSUM62-based TCRdist applied between CDR3 peptides within each V-J. Welch's t-statistics and random forest reduced 500 to 650 V-J features to fewer than 15, which were used in a naive Bayes classifier (R e1071). TCRdb reprocessed the public reads (quality trimming at Q25 with fastp, clone calling with MiXCR) and kept in-frame beta chains. All rows with the same CDR3 protein become a single entry with the most common DNA and genes. The V and J calls reflect TCRdb's pipeline rather than the authors' work. Counted in this sample were 600,000 or so distinct CDR3 sequences; 12% to 15% of them appeared once. The leading ten clones occupy about 6.6% of the sample.

Trimming removed 2 bases from V and 7 bases from J, leaving 9 bases between the germline ends. Taken from the germline V gene, the CDR1 and CDR2 loops are MDHEN and SYDVKM. From the cysteine up to the phenylalanine, the CDR3 has a length of 13 residues. The kept DNA is CDR3 alone, 39 bases in frame from the first base. This clonotype occurred many times. Its antigen is unknown. No base quality information exists; no much larger clone differs at one position. Ophthalmopathy patients had moderately to severely active disease, Clinical Activity Score of at least 3, NOSPECS grade of at least 4, and duration under 3 months. Any patient with an uncontrolled infection, another autoimmune disease, pregnancy or lactation was excluded. Diagnoses were established on the basis of clinical symptoms, serum thyroxine and TRAb, thyroid ultrasound, and orbital computed tomography. PBMCs were isolated from 7.5 to 10 ml of fresh peripheral blood by Ficoll-Paque density gradient centrifugation. Trizol reagent was used to extract total RNA, and RNA quality was then checked on an Agilent 2100 Bioanalyzer.

Here is what the overall study found, with its caveats: In validation, progression to ophthalmopathy was predicted by the model with 65% to 71% sensitivity and 72% to 80% specificity, a median of approximately 6.5 months before onset. Sample size was not statistically predetermined, and investigators were not blinded to group allocation. A model built on a 13 V-J signature distinguished ophthalmopathy from stable hyperthyroidism, reaching roughly 88% sensitivity and about 81% specificity in cross-validation and 80%/75% in testing. Blood samples also contained most of the expanded thyroid clonotypes (frequency above 0.001), which suggests that blood repertoires may reflect thyroid immune responses.

The receptor chain draws on TRBV28 and TRBJ2-4, and perhaps TRBD1 as D gene, on 6 matching bases. Sequencing was carried out using blood. The TCR comes from a young woman with Graves' ophthalmopathy. The DNA sequence is given as TGTGCCAGCAGTTTAGCAGGGGTGAACATTCAGTACTTC. Its translation reads: CASSLAGVNIQYF. With the rest looked up from the reference TRBV28 and TRBJ2-4 genes rather than sequenced, the full variable domain is DVKVTQSSRYLVKRTGEKVFLECVQDMDHENMFWYRQDPGLGLRLIYFSYDVKMKEKGDIPEGYSVSREKKERFSLILESASTNQTSMYLCASSLAGVNIQYFGAGTRLSVL.